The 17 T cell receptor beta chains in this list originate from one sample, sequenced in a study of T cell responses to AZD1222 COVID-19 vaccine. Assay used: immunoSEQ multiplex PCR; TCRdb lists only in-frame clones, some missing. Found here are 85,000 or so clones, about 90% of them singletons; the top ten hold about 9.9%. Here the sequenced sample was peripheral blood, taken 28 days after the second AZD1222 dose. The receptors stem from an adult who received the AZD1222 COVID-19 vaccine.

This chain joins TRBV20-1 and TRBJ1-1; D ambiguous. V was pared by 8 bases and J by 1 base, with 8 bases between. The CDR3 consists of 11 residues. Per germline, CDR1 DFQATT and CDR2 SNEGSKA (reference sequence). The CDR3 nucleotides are TGCAGTCCCCTCAGGAACACTGAAGCTTTCTTT. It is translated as CSPLRNTEAFF.

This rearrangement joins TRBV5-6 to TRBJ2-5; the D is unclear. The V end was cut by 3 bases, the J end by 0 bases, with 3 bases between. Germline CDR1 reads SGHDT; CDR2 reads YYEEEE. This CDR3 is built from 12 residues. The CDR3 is CASSSYQETQYF. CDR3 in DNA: TGTGCCAGCAGCTCGTACCAAGAGACCCAGTACTTC. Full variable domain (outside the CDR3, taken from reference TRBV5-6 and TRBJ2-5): DAGVTQSPTHLIKTRGQQVTLRCSPKSGHDTVSWYQQALGQGPQFIFQYYEEEERQRGNFPDRFSGHQFPNYSSELNVNALLLGDSALYLCASSSYQETQYFGPGTRLLVL.

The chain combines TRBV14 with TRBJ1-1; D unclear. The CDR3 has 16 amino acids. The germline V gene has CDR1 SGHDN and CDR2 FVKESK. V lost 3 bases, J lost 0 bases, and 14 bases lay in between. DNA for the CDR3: TGTGCCAGCAGCCAGTACCCATTCCTTCTGAACACTGAAGCTTTCTTT. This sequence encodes CASSQYPFLLNTEAFF. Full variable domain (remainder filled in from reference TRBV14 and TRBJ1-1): EAGVTQFPSHSVIEKGQTVTLRCDPISGHDNLYWYRRVMGKEIKFLLHFVKESKQDESGMPNNRFLAERTGGTYSTLKVQPAELEDSGVYFCASSQYPFLLNTEAFFGQGTRLTVV.

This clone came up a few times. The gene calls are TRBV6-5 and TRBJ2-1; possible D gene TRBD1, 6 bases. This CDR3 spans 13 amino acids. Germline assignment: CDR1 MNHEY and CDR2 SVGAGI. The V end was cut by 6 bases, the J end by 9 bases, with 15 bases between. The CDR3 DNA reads TGTGCCAGCAGAAAGGGGGTTGCTGGTGAGCAGTTCTTC. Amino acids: CASRKGVAGEQFF.

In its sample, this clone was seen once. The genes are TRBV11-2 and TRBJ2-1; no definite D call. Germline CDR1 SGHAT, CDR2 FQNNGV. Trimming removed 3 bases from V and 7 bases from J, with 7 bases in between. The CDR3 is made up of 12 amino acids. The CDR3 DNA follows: TGTGCCAGCAGCTTGTCCCAGAATGAGCAGTTCTTC. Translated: CASSLSQNEQFF.

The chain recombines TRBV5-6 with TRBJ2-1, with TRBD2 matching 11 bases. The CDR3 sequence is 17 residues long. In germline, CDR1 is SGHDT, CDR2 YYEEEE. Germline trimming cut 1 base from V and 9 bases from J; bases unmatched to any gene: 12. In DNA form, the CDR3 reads TGTGCCAGCAGCTTGAGGCTAGCGGGGGGTGCCCAAGGTGAGCAGTTCTTC. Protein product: CASSLRLAGGAQGEQFF.

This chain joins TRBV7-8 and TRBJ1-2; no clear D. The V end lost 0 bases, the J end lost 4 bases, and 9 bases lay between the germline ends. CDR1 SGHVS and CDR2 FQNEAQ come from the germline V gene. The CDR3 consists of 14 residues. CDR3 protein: CASSLAAGGYGYTF. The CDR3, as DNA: TGTGCCAGCAGCTTAGCAGCCGGAGGCTATGGCTACACCTTC.

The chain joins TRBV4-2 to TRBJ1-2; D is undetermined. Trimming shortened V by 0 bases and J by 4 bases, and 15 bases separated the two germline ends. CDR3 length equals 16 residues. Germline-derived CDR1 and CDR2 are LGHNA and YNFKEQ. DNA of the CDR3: TGTGCCAGCAGCCAAGAAGGCGCAGGAGTCAGCTATGGCTACACCTTC. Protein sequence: CASSQEGAGVSYGYTF.

The CDR3 loop is CASSTGGYEQYF. The CDR3 nucleotides are TGCGCCAGCAGCACGGGGGGATACGAGCAGTACTTC. This chain links TRBV10-1 with TRBJ2-7; 7 nucleotides match TRBD2. Losses at the gene ends were 6 bases for V and 4 bases for J; bases not matched to a gene: 3. Germline CDR1 WNHNN, CDR2 SYGVQD (reference sequence). This CDR3 contains 12 residues.

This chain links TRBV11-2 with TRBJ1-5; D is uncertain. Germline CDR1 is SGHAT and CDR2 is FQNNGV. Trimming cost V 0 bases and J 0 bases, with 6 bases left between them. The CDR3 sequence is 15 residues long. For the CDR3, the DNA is TGTGCCAGCAGCTTAGATGGGATTAGCAATCAGCCCCAGCATTTT. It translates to CASSLDGISNQPQHF.

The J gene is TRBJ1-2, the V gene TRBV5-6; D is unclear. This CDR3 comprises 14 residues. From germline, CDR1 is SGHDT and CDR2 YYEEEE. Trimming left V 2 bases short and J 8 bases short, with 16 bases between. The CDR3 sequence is CASSFLENQSGYTF. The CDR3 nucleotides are TGTGCCAGCAGCTTCTTGGAGAACCAGAGCGGCTACACCTTC.

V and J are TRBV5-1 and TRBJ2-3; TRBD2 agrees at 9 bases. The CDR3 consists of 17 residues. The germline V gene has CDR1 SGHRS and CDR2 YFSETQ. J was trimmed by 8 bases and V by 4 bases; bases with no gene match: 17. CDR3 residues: CASSMIAGGPPQGTQYF. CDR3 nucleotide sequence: TGCGCCAGCAGCATGATTGCGGGAGGGCCCCCCCAAGGTACGCAGTATTTT.

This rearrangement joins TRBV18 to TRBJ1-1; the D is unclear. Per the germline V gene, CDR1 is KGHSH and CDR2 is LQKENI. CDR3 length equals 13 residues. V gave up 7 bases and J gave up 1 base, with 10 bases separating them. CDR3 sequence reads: CASLDGRNTEAFF. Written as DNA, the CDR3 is TGTGCCAGCTTGGACGGCAGGAACACTGAAGCTTTCTTT.

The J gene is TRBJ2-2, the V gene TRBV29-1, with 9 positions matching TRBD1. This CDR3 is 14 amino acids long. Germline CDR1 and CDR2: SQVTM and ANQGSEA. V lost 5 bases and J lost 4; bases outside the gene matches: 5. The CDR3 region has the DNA TGCAGCGTTCGAACAGGGGGCGGCACCGGGGAGCTGTTTTTT. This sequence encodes CSVRTGGGTGELFF.

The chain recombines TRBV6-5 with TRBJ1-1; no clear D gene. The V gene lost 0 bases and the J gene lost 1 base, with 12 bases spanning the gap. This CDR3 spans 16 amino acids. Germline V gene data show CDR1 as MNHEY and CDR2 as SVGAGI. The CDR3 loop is CASSYSSGRRNTEAFF. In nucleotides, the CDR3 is TGTGCCAGCAGTTACTCGAGCGGCAGGAGGAACACTGAAGCTTTCTTT.

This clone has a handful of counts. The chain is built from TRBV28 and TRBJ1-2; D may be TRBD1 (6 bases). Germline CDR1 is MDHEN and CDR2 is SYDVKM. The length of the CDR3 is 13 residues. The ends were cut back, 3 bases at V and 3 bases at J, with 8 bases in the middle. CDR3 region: CASSLRGDYGYTF. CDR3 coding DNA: TGTGCCAGCAGTTTGAGGGGGGACTATGGCTACACCTTC.

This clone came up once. The CDR3 protein is CASSLDGPEQFF. DNA for the CDR3: TGTGCCAGCAGCTTGGATGGTCCTGAGCAGTTCTTC. The gene calls are TRBV7-3 and TRBJ2-1; D unresolved. Germline V CDR1 and CDR2: SGHTA, FQGTGA. Trimming pared 3 bases from V and 9 bases from J, leaving 9 bases between. The CDR3 extends over 12 amino acids.